What follows describes a single T cell receptor beta chain. Its antigen is still unknown. The data were obtained in a study of cytomegalovirus exposure and HLA in healthy donors. V dropped 6 bases and J dropped 4; count of bases not matched to a gene: 9. CDR3 length: 15 residues. Germline V lookup: CDR1 MNHEY, CDR2 SMNVEV (reference sequence). General study results and limits: Most CMV-associated TCR beta chains appeared HLA-restricted in a later analysis.

It was with 60 Vbeta and 13 Jbeta primers that the PCR ran. Here immunoSEQ multiplex PCR was the method, and the copy in TCRdb shows in-frame clones only, minus some. This repertoire shows over 250,000 clones, roughly 70% found once; its top ten account for under 2.5%. What was sequenced was PBMCs. The V and J genes are TRBV27 and TRBJ2-1; TRBD2 matches at 7 bases. The sequence came from a female donor in good health and CMV-seronegative. The CDR3 here is CASSIGLEGYNEQFF. In nucleotides, the CDR3 is TGTGCCAGCAGCATCGGACTAGAGGGGTACAATGAGCAGTTCTTC.